This TCR beta chain is drawn from a study of shared clonotypes between healthy human individuals. The germline gives CDR1 MGHRA, CDR2 YSYEKL. CDR3 length: 14 amino acids. V gave up 5 bases and J gave up 0 bases, with 11 bases separating them. TCRdb's table, derived via immunoSEQ multiplex PCR, lists solely in-frame clones and lacks some. In the table there are 550,000 to 750,000 clones, under 95% of which are singletons. Naive CD8 populations comprised CD45RO-negative cells positively selected for CCR7, excluding terminally differentiated effector memory CD45RA+ cells. Points on this clone: The antigen remains unidentified.

General study results and limits: Measured sharing among donors was expected to vary with sequencing depth.

Sequencing was carried out using naive CD8+ T cells sorted from blood. The chain employs TRBV4-1 and TRBJ2-7; D remains unclear. The receptor was isolated from a man younger than 40 in good health. CDR3 protein: CASSSNHGSYEQYF. The DNA for the CDR3 is TGCGCCAGCAGCTCGAACCATGGCTCCTACGAGCAGTACTTC.